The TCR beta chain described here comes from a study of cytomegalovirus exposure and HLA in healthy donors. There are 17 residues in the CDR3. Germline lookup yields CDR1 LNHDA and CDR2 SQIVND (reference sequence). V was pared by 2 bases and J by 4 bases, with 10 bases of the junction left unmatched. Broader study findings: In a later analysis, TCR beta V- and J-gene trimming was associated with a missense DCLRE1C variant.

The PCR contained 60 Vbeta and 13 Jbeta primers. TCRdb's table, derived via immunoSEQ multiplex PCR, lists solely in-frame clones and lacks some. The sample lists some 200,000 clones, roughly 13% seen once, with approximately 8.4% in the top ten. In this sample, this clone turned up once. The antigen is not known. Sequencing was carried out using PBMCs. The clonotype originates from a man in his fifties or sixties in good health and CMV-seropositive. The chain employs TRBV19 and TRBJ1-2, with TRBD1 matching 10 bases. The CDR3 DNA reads TGTGCCAGTAGTATAAGGGGGACAGGGGACTTCGGCTATGGCTACACCTTC. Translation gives CASSIRGTGDFGYGYTF.